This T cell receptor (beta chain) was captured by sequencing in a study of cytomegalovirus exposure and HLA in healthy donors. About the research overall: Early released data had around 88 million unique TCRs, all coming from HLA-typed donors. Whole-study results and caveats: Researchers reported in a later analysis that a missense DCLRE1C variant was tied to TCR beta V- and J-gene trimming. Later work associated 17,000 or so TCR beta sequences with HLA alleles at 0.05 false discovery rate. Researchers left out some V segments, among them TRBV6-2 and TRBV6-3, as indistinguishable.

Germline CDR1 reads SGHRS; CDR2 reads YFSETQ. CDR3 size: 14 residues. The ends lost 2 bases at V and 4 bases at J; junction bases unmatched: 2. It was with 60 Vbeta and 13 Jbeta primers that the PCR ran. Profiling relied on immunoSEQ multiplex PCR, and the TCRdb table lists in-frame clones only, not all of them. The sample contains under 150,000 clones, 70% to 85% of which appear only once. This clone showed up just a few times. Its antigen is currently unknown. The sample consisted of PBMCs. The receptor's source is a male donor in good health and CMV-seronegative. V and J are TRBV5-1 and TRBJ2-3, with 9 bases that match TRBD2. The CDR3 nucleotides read TGCGCCAGCAGCTTTACTAGCGGGCCAGATACGCAGTATTTT. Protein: CASSFTSGPDTQYF.